What follows describes a single T cell receptor (beta chain). Its antigen remains unidentified. This CDR3 region has 15 residues. Trimming cost V 6 bases and J 4 bases; bases outside gene matches: 9. Germline V gives CDR1 SGHRS, CDR2 YFSETQ. Using immunoSEQ multiplex PCR, the repertoire was profiled, and TCRdb retains in-frame clones only, with some absent. The sample consists of around 1.5 million clones, around 98% of them appearing once. This sample was included in a study of shared clonotypes between healthy human individuals. Overall study context: Per donor, CD8 memory used one plate, CD8 naive used two, CD4 memory used three and CD4 naive used three. Whole-study findings and limits: In general, naive subsets displayed greater estimated richness than memory subsets did. Researchers sampled blood only, noting tissue repertoires likely differ.

The TCR comes from a man aged 25-45 years in good health. V usage is TRBV5-1 and J usage is TRBJ2-5; 10 bases align to TRBD1. Sequencing used naive CD4+ T cells sorted from blood. As for subset: CD45RA+ positively selected. The CDR3: CASTRGTGEGETQYF. The CDR3 DNA sequence: TGCGCCAGCACCCGGGGGACAGGGGAGGGAGAGACCCAGTACTTC.